In its sample, the clone carrying this T cell receptor (beta chain) was seen a few times. The source of the sample is a study of human T cells and chemical hapten exposure. TCRdb reprocessed the RACE reads via MiXCR and lists one record per CDR3 protein. The data contain 85,000 to 100,000 distinct CDR3 sequences, 25% to 35% of them seen just once; the ten biggest clones take up about 9.4%. The germline gives CDR1 SGHTA, CDR2 FQGNSA. J was trimmed by 3 bases and V by 3 bases; bases with no gene match: 14. This CDR3 has 19 amino acids. Time point defined: patch test 3, about 24 weeks after DPC sensitization. The treatment: therapeutic diphenylcyclopropenone sensitization with weekly scalp DPC.

The chain employs TRBV7-2 and TRBJ2-3; 11 nucleotides match TRBD2. The sequence was collected from a man in his forties or fifties with alopecia areata. Some clones in this sample may be carry-over from other donors' samples. The specimen was whole blood, collected in connection with sensitization to the hapten diphenylcyclopropenone (DPC). The CDR3 region is CASSLDLLAGVGLTDTQYF. The CDR3 region has the DNA TGTGCCAGCAGCTTGGATCTACTAGCGGGAGTCGGCCTTACAGATACGCAGTATTTT.